A single T cell receptor (beta chain) is shown here with its context. The antigen remains undetermined. The V end lost 2 bases, the J end lost 5 bases, and 15 bases lay between the germline ends. Germline V gene sequence: CDR1 MDHEN, CDR2 SYDVKM. The CDR3 covers 15 residues. These data come from a study of cytomegalovirus exposure and HLA in healthy donors. General observations from the study: The authors listed some 150 TCR beta chains as cytomegalovirus-associated.

With 60 Vbeta and 13 Jbeta primers, the PCR was carried out. Repertoires were generated with immunoSEQ multiplex PCR, while TCRdb's copy carries only in-frame clones and drops some. Of about 160,000 clones listed, roughly 82% were seen once; the top ten hold 6.4%. The specimen sequenced was PBMCs. The sequence was collected from a man in his forties or fifties in good health and CMV-seropositive. V is TRBV28 and J is TRBJ2-5; possible D gene TRBD2, 6 bases. As DNA, the CDR3 is TGTGCCAGCAGTTTAAGGGGAGTAGCGGAGGAGACCCAGTACTTC. Amino acids: CASSLRGVAEETQYF.